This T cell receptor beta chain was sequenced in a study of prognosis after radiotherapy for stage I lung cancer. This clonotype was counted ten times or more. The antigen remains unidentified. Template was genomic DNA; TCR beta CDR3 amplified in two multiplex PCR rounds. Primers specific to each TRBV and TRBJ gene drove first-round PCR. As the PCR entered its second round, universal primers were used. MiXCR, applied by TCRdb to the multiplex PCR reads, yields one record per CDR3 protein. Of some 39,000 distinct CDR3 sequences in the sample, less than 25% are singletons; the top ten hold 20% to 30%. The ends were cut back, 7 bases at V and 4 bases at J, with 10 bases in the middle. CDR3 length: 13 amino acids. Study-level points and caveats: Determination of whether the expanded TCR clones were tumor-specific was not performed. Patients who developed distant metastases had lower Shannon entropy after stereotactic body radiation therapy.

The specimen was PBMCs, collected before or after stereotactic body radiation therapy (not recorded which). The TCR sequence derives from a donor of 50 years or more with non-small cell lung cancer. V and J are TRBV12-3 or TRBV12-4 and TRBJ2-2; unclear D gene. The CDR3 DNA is TGTGCCAGCAACTTGGACCGCACCGGGGAGCTGTTTTTT. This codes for CASNLDRTGELFF.